The sequence of this TCR beta chain was determined in a study of blood T cell repertoires in COVID-19. The V end lost 1 base, the J end lost 8 bases, and 19 bases lay between the germline ends. The CDR3 is 16 amino acids. Germline lookup yields CDR1 SGHTS and CDR2 YDEGEE. Original processing notes: By means of reference gene primer amplification, nucleated cell counts were estimated. The repertoire was sequenced with immunoSEQ multiplex PCR; TCRdb's copy has only in-frame clones and lacks some. V and J calls plus clone size are reproduced from that table; the DNA served to infer D and trimming. The data contain 120,000 to 150,000 clones, around 90% of them singletons.

Sequencing was done on a sample of peripheral blood. This receptor was obtained from a human donor in a cohort sampled during active COVID-19. The chain employs TRBV5-8 and TRBJ1-3; D may be TRBD1 (6 bases). The CDR3 loop is CASSLRTVTLVYTIYF. CDR3 sequence (DNA): TGTGCCAGCAGCTTGAGGACAGTAACCCTTGTATACACCATATATTTT.